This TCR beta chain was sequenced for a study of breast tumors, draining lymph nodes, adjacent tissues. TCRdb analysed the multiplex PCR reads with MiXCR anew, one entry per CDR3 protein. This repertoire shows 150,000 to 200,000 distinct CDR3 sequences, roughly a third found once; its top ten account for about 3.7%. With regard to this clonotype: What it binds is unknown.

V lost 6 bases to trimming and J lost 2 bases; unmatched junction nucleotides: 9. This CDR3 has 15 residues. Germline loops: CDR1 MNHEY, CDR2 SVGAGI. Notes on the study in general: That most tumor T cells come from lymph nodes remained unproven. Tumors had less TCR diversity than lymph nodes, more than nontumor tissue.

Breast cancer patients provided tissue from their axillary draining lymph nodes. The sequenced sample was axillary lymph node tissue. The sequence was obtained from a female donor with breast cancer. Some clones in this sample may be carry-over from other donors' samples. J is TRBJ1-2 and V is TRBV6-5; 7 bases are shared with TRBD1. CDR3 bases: TGTGCCAGCAGGGGAGAAGACAGGGAAAACTATGGCTACACCTTC. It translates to CASRGEDRENYGYTF.